Each of the 18 T cell receptor beta chains below was sequenced from the same sample in a study of shared clonotypes between healthy human individuals. Method: immunoSEQ multiplex PCR; TCRdb's copy keeps in-frame clones and lacks some. The sample consists of approximately 1.1 million clones, approximately 80% of them appearing once. Sequencing used memory CD4+ T cells from PBMCs. Regarding subset: CD45RA-negative fraction. These receptors were obtained from a man in his late teens or twenties in good health. Some clones in this sample may be carry-over from other donors' samples.

The chain has TRBV6-6 and TRBJ1-1, with TRBD1 identical over 7 bases. Per germline, CDR1 MNHNY and CDR2 SVGAGI (reference sequence). With 10 bases clipped from V and 9 bases from J, the junction kept 11 bases outside the gene matches. The CDR3 covers 12 residues. CDR3 bases: TGTGCCACTCAGGGGGGTGGGGGACAAGCTTTCTTT. Translating gives CATQGGGGQAFF.

With respect to this clone: Additional DNA sequences in this sample encode the identical CDR3. The chain carries TRBV6-5 and TRBJ2-5; no clear D. The CDR3 has 13 amino acids. Germline-derived CDR1 and CDR2 are MNHEY and SVGAGI. V dropped 2 bases and J dropped 4 bases, with 8 bases sitting between them. DNA for the CDR3: TGTGCCAGCAGTTACCCTGGATCAGAGACCCAGTACTTC. Amino acids: CASSYPGSETQYF.

This clone was picked up one time. The chain has TRBV5-1 and TRBJ1-3, with 12 bases identical to TRBD1. CDR3 size: 14 residues. Germline V gives CDR1 SGHRS, CDR2 YFSETQ. J was trimmed by 16 bases and V by 3 bases; bases with no gene match: 11. CDR3 nucleotides: TGCGCCAGCAGCTCCACCGGGACAGGGGGCCTCTGGTATTTT. It translates to CASSSTGTGGLWYF.

V is TRBV7-3 and J is TRBJ1-2, with D possibly matching TRBD1 (5 bases). Germline V CDR1 and CDR2: SGHTA, FQGTGA. The V end lost 3 bases, the J end lost 7 bases, and 18 bases lay between the germline ends. CDR3 size: 15 residues. Here the CDR3 DNA reads TGTGCCAGCAGCTTTACATTGGGGGGACGAGTTGGCTACACCTTC. It translates to CASSFTLGGRVGYTF.

The chain recombines TRBV10-2 with TRBJ2-1, with TRBD2 identical over 14 bases. The CDR3 runs to 18 residues. Germline CDR1 and CDR2: WSHSY and SAAADI. Losses at the gene ends were 0 bases for V and 6 bases for J; bases not matched to a gene: 7. In DNA form, the CDR3 reads TGCGCCAGCAGTGAGTCAAAGACTAGCGGGAGGGCCCGCAATGAGCAGTTCTTC. This sequence encodes CASSESKTSGRARNEQFF.

The count of this clone is one. The chain employs TRBV7-3 and TRBJ2-6; D not resolved. The CDR3 has 16 residues. Germline CDR1 SGHTA, CDR2 FQGTGA. Trimming removed 1 base at V and 4 bases at J, with 11 bases between. CDR3 sequence (DNA): TGTGCCAGCAGCTTAATGTCTCGGGTCGGGGCCAACGTCCTGACTTTC. As protein: CASSLMSRVGANVLTF.

The CDR3 region is CASSQAQTSGRKDTQYF. The CDR3, as DNA: TGCGCCAGCAGCCAAGCCCAGACTAGCGGGAGAAAAGATACGCAGTATTTT. The rearrangement links TRBV4-3 to TRBJ2-3; 12 positions agree with TRBD2. Germline V gene data show CDR1 as LGHNA and CDR2 as YSLEER. J gave up 5 bases and V 1 base, and 7 bases lay outside the gene matches. This CDR3 region has 17 residues.

The genes are TRBV5-1 and TRBJ1-6, with a possible D match to TRBD1 (5 bases). The V end lost 0 bases, the J end lost 8 bases, and 12 bases lay between the germline ends. The germline gives CDR1 SGHRS, CDR2 YFSETQ. The CDR3 consists of 15 residues. The CDR3 reads CASSLVQGVDSPLHF. Here the CDR3 DNA reads TGCGCCAGCAGCTTGGTTCAGGGAGTGGATTCACCCCTCCACTTT.

The chain is built from TRBV5-6 and TRBJ1-1, with a weak D call TRBD1 (5 bases). Trimming removed 1 base from V and 6 bases from J, with 13 bases in between. The germline gives CDR1 SGHDT, CDR2 YYEEEE. CDR3 length: 14 amino acids. Here the CDR3 DNA reads TGTGCCAGCAGCTTGCGGCAGGGTAACCCTGAAGCTTTCTTT. It is translated as CASSLRQGNPEAFF.

There are a few counts of this clone. The chain carries TRBV18 and TRBJ2-7; 15 bases line up with TRBD2. Germline-derived CDR1 and CDR2 are KGHSH and LQKENI. The J segment lost 6 bases and the V segment lost 3 bases, leaving 9 bases of the junction unmatched. This CDR3 is 17 amino acids long. The CDR3 region is CASSPSGTSGRYGEQYF. In nucleotides, the CDR3 is TGTGCCAGCTCACCTTCGGGGACTAGCGGGAGGTATGGCGAGCAGTACTTC.

The gene calls are TRBV11-3 and TRBJ2-3; 8 bases line up with TRBD2. The germline gives CDR1 SGHNT, CDR2 YENEEA. V shed 5 bases and J 3 bases; nucleotides not matched to a gene: 4. This CDR3 spans 14 amino acids. CDR3 in amino acids: CASSPGGRTDTQYF. In DNA, the CDR3 is TGTGCCAGCAGCCCGGGGGGGAGGACAGATACGCAGTATTTT.

The chain joins TRBV7-9 to TRBJ2-1, with D maybe TRBD2 (6 bases). In germline, CDR1 is SEHNR, CDR2 FQNEAQ (reference sequence). V was trimmed by 0 bases and J by 6 bases, leaving 18 bases between them. The CDR3 sequence is 17 residues long. The CDR3 here is CASSLALSAGPGNEQFF. In DNA form, the CDR3 reads TGTGCCAGCAGCTTAGCGCTCTCGGCGGGACCGGGCAATGAGCAGTTCTTC.

The chain has TRBV2 and TRBJ1-2; 12 nucleotides match TRBD1. The CDR3 totals 16 residues. The ends lost 10 bases at V and 8 bases at J; junction bases unmatched: 17. Germline CDR1 and CDR2: SNHLY and FYNNEI. This CDR3 is CATLRDRGRGRRGYTF. The CDR3 region has the DNA TGTGCCACGCTCCGGGACAGGGGGCGCGGTCGGAGAGGCTACACCTTC.

This chain uses TRBV28 with TRBJ2-1; 14 nucleotides align to TRBD2. Trimming cost V 3 bases and J 5 bases; bases outside gene matches: 15. The CDR3 extends over 20 amino acids. Per the germline V gene, CDR1 is MDHEN and CDR2 is SYDVKM. CDR3 sequence: CASSFPGLAGGPTPHNEQFF. For the CDR3, the DNA is TGTGCCAGCAGTTTCCCCGGACTAGCGGGAGGCCCCACCCCCCACAATGAGCAGTTCTTC. Looking up the rest from reference TRBV28 and TRBJ2-1 gives the full variable domain: DVKVTQSSRYLVKRTGEKVFLECVQDMDHENMFWYRQDPGLGLRLIYFSYDVKMKEKGDIPEGYSVSREKKERFSLILESASTNQTSMYLCASSFPGLAGGPTPHNEQFFGPGTRLTVL.

The rearrangement links TRBV4-1 to TRBJ2-5; possibly TRBD1 or TRBD2 for D (5 bases each). Germline-derived CDR1 and CDR2 are MGHRA and YSYEKL. The CDR3 consists of 15 residues. V gave up 0 bases and J gave up 3 bases, with 11 bases separating them. CDR3 residues: CASSQDPGREETQYF. Here the CDR3 DNA reads TGCGCCAGCAGCCAAGATCCGGGACGAGAAGAGACCCAGTACTTC.

The sample holds a few counts of this clone. CDR3 nucleotides: TGTGCCTGGAGTGTCAAACCTGGCTACACCTTC. Translated: CAWSVKPGYTF. The chain combines TRBV30 with TRBJ1-2; D is ambiguous. The CDR3 is 11 amino acids. In germline, CDR1 is GTSNPN, CDR2 SVGIG (reference sequence). V lost 0 bases and J lost 7, with 6 bases in between.

This chain links TRBV5-1 with TRBJ2-7, with 10 bases matching TRBD1. Trimming cost V 4 bases and J 5 bases; bases outside gene matches: 6. The CDR3 is 14 residues long. Germline CDR1 reads SGHRS; CDR2 reads YFSETQ. The CDR3 region is CASSVGTGENEQYF. In DNA, the CDR3 is TGCGCCAGCAGCGTCGGGACAGGGGAGAACGAGCAGTACTTC.

This rearrangement joins TRBV5-1 to TRBJ2-1; the match to TRBD1 covers 7 bases. CDR3 length: 15 residues. Germline V gene data show CDR1 as SGHRS and CDR2 as YFSETQ. The J segment lost 4 bases and the V segment lost 3 bases, leaving 7 bases of the junction unmatched. The CDR3 here is CASSSGGQTYNEQFF. The CDR3 region has the DNA TGCGCCAGCAGCTCAGGGGGACAGACATACAATGAGCAGTTCTTC.